The clone carrying this T cell receptor (beta chain) was counted only a few times. Its cognate antigen is unknown. These data are taken from a study of early T cells in non-severe SARS-CoV-2 infection. Broader study findings: Sequences matched to VDJdb favored anti-spike CD8 responses, while private and CD4 specificities were missed.

Germline-derived CDR1 and CDR2 are SQVTM and ANQGSEA. V was trimmed by 4 bases and J by 3 bases, leaving 9 bases between them. The CDR3 runs 12 residues. Each CDR3 protein is one row after TCRdb ran MiXCR on the 5' RACE reads. Here the sample spans about 120,000 distinct CDR3 sequences, over 9.5% being singletons. The sequence was obtained from an adult who was a healthcare worker with PCR-confirmed SARS-CoV-2 infection or an uninfected control (not recorded which). The rearrangement links TRBV29-1 to TRBJ1-2, with D perhaps TRBD1 (5 bases). This specimen was whole blood, taken at baseline. CDR3 protein: CSVGGGDYGYTF. In DNA, the CDR3 is TGCAGCGTTGGTGGGGGGGACTATGGCTACACCTTC.